This TCR beta chain was retrieved from a study of CXCR3-negative and CXCR3-positive naive CD8 T cells. Study outcomes and limitations: CXCR3-negative and CXCR3-positive naive cells shared comparable TRBV-TRBJ usage, but memory cells did not. Diversity ran similarly high across both naive subsets but far lower in memory CD8+ cells.

The libraries of TRB cDNA were constructed through 5' RACE using UMI labels. TCRdb derives one entry per CDR3 protein from the 5' RACE reads, leaving out DNA. The table lists about 38,000 distinct CDR3 sequences. A few hundred thousand cells per CD8+ T cell subset were flow-sorted in triplicate. Germline V gives CDR1 SGHRS, CDR2 YFSETQ. There are 19 residues in the CDR3. Of note for this clonotype: Its antigen is still unknown.

The chain uses TRBV5-1 and TRBJ2-7; the D call from TCRdb, TRBD1, cannot be confirmed without DNA. The TCR originated in a human donor in good health. Some clones in this sample may be carry-over from other donors' samples. Material: memory CD8+ T cells from blood. The CDR3 here is CASSLQYGPYQDTVYEQYF. Filled out from reference TRBV5-1 and TRBJ2-7, the complete variable domain reads KAGVTQTPRYLIKTRGQQVTLSCSPISGHRSVSWYQQTPGQGLQFLFEYFSETQRNKGNFPGRFSGRQFSNSRSEMNVSTLELGDSALYLCASSLQYGPYQDTVYEQYFGPGTRLTVT.